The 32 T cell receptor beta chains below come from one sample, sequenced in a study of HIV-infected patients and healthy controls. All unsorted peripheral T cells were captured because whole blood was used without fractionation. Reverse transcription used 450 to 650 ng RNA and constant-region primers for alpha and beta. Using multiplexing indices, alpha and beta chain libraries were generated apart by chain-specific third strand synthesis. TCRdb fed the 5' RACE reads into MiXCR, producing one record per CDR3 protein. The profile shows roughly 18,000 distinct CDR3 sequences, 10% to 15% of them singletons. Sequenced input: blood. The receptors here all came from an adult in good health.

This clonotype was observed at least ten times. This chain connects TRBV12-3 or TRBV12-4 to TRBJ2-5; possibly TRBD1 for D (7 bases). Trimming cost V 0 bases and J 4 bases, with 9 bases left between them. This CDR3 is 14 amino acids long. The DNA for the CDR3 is TGTGCCAGCAGTTTAGCGCAGGGGGGAGAGACCCAGTACTTC. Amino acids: CASSLAQGGETQYF.

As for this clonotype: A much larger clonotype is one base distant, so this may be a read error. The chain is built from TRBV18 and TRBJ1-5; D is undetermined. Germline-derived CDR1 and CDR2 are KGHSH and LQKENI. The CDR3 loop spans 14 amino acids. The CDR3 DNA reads TGTGCCAGCTCACCAGGCGGGGTGGGTCAGCTCCAGCATTTT. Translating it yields CASSPGGVGQLQHF. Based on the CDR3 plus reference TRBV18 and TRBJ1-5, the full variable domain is NAGVMQNPRHLVRRRGQEARLRCSPMKGHSHVYWYRQLPEEGLKFMVYLQKENIIDESGMPKERFSAEFPKEGPSILRIQQVVRGDSAAYFCASSPGGVGQLQHFGDGTRLSIL.

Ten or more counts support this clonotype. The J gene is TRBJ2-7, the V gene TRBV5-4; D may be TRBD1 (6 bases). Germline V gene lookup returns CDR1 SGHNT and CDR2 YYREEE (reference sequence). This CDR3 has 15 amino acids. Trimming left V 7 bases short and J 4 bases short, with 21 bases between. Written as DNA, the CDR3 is TGTGCCAGCGCCGATATGGGGGCCAGGTGGTACGAGCAGTACTTC. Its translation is CASADMGARWYEQYF. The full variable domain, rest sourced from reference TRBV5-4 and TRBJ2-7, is ETGVTQSPTHLIKTRGQQVTLRCSSQSGHNTVSWYQQALGQGPQFIFQYYREEENGRGNFPPRFSGLQFPNYSSELNVNALELDDSALYLCASADMGARWYEQYFGPGTRLTVT.

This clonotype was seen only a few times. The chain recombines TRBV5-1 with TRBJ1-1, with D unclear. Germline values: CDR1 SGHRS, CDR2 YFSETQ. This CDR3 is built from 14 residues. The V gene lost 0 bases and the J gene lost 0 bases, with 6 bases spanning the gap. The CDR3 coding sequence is TGCGCCAGCAGCTTGGATGGACTGAACACTGAAGCTTTCTTT. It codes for CASSLDGLNTEAFF.

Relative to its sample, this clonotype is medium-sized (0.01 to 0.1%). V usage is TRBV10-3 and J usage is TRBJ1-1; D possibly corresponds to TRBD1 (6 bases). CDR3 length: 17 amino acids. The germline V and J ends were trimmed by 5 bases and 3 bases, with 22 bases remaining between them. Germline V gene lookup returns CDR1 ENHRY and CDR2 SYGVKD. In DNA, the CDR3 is TGTGCCATCAGTCGGGCAGGCATCGGGGGGCGAGACACTGAAGCTTTCTTT. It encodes CAISRAGIGGRDTEAFF.

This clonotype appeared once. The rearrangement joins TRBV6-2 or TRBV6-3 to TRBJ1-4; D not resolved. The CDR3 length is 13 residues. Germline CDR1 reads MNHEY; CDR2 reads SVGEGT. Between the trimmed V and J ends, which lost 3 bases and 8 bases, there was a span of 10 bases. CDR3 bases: TGTGCCAGCAGTTATCAGTCCTTCGAAAAACTGTTTTTT. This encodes CASSYQSFEKLFF.

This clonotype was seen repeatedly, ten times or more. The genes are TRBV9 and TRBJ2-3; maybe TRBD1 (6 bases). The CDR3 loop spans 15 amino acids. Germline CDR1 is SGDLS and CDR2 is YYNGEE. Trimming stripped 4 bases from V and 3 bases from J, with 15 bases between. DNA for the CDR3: TGTGCCAGCAGCCTAACCGGACAGATTACAGATACGCAGTATTTT. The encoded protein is CASSLTGQITDTQYF.

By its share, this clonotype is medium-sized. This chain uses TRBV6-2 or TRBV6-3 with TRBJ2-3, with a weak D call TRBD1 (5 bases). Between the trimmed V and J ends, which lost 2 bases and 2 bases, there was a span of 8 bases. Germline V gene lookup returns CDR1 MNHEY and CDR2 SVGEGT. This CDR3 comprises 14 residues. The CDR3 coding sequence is TGTGCCAGCAGTTACGGCAGGGCCACAGATACGCAGTATTTT. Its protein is CASSYGRATDTQYF.

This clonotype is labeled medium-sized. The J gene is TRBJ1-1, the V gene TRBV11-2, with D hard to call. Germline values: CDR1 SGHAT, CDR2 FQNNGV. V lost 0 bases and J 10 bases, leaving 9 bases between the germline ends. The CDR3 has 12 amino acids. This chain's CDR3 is CASSLERLGAFF. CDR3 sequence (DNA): TGTGCCAGCAGCTTAGAGCGGTTGGGAGCTTTCTTT.

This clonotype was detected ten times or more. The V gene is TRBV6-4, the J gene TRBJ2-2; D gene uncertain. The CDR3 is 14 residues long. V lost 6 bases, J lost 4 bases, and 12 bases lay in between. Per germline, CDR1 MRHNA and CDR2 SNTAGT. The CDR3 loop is CASSALGSTGELFF. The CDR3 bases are TGTGCCAGCAGCGCGCTAGGATCCACCGGGGAGCTGTTTTTT.

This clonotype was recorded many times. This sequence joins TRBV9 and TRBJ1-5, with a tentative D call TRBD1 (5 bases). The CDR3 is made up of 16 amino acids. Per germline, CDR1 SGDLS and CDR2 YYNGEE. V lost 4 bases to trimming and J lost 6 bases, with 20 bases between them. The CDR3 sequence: CASSPSARGDGQPQHF. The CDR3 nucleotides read TGTGCCAGCAGCCCCTCTGCGAGAGGGGACGGTCAGCCCCAGCATTTT.

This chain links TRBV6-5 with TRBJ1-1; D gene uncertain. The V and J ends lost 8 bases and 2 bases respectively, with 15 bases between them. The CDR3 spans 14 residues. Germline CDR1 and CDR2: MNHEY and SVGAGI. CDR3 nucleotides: TGTGCCAGCTGTTTATACAGCCGCAACACTGAAGCTTTCTTT. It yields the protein CASCLYSRNTEAFF.

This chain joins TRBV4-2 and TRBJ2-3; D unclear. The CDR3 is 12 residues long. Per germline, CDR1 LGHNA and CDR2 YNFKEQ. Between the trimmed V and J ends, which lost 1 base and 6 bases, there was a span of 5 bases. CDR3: CASSQVSDTQYF. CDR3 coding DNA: TGTGCCAGCAGCCAAGTATCCGATACGCAGTATTTT.

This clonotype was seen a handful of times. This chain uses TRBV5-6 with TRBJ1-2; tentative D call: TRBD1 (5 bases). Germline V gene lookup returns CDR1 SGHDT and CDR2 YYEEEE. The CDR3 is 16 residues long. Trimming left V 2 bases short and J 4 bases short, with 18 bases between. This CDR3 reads CASSLTGLGTGYGYTF. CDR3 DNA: TGTGCCAGCAGCTTAACGGGGCTCGGGACTGGCTATGGCTACACCTTC.

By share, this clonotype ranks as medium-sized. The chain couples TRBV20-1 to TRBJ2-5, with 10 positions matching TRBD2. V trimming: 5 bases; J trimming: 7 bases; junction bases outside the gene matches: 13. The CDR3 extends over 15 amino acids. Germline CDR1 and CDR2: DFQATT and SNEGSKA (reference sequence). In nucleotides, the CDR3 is TGCAGTGCTCCTCCGTCACTAGCGGGACCGGGGACCCAGTACTTC. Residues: CSAPPSLAGPGTQYF.

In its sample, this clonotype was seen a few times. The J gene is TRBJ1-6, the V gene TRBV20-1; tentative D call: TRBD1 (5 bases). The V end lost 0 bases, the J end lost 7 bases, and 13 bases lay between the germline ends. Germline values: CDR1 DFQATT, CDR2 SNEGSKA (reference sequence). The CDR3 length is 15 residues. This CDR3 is CSARDPGGGNSPLHF. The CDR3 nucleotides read TGCAGTGCTAGAGATCCAGGTGGGGGAAATTCACCCCTCCACTTT.

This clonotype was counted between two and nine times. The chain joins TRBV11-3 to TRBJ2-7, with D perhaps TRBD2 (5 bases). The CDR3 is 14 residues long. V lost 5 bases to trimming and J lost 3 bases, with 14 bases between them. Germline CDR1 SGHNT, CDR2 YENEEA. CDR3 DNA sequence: TGTGCCAGCAGCCCACGGACTGATAGCTACGAGCAGTACTTC. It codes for CASSPRTDSYEQYF.

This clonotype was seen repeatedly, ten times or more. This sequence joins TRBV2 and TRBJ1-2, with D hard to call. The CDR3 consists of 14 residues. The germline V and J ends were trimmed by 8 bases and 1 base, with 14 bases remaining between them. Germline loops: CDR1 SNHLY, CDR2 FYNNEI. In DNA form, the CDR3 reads TGTGCCAGCGAGGGCAGTACTTTTAACTATGGCTACACCTTC. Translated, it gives CASEGSTFNYGYTF.

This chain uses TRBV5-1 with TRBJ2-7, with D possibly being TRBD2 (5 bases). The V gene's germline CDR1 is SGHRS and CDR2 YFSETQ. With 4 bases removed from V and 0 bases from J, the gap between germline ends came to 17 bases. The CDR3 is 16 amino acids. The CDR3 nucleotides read TGCGCCAGCAGCCCTAGCCGGATAGAGACCTCCTACGAGCAGTACTTC. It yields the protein CASSPSRIETSYEQYF.

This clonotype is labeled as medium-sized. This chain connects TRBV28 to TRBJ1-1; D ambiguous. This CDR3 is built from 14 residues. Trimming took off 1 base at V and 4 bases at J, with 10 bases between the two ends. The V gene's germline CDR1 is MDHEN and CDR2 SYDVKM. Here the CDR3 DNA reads TGTGCCAGCAGTTTATCGGGGAAGCGCACTGAAGCTTTCTTT. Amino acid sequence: CASSLSGKRTEAFF.

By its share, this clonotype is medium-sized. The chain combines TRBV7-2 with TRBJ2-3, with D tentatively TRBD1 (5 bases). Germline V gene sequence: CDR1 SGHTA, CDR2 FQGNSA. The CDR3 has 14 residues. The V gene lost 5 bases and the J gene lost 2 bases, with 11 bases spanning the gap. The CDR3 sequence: CASSQGLATDTQYF. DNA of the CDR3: TGTGCCAGCAGCCAGGGCTTAGCCACAGATACGCAGTATTTT.

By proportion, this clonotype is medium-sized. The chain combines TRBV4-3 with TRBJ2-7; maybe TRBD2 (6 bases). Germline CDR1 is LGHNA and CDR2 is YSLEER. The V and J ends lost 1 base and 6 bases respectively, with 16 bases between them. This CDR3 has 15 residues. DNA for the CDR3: TGCGCCAGCAGCCAAGGGGGAGGCCTTAAGGGCGAGCAGTACTTC. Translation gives CASSQGGGLKGEQYF.

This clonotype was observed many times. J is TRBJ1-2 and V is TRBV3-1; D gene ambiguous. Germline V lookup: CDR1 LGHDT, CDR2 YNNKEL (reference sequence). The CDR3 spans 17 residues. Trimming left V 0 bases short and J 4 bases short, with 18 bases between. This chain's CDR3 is CASSQDHQLGKVYGYTF. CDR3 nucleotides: TGTGCCAGCAGCCAAGACCATCAATTAGGCAAGGTCTATGGCTACACCTTC.

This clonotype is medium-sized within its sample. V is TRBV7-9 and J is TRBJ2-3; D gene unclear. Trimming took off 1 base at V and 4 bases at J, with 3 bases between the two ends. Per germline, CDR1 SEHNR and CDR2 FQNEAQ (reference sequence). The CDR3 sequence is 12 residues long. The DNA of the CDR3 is TGTGCCAGCAGCTTAGGGGCAGATACGCAGTATTTT. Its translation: CASSLGADTQYF. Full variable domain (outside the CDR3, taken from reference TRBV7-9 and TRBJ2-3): DTGVSQNPRHKITKRGQNVTFRCDPISEHNRLYWYRQTLGQGPEFLTYFQNEAQLEKSRLLSDRFSAERPKGSFSTLEIQRTEQGDSAMYLCASSLGADTQYFGPGTRLTVL.

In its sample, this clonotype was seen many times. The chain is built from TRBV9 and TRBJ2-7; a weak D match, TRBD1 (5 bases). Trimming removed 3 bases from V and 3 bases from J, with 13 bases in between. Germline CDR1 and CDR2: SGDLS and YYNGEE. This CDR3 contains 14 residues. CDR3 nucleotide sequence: TGTGCCAGCAGCGCCAGGGCGCCAGACTACGAGCAGTACTTC. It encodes CASSARAPDYEQYF.

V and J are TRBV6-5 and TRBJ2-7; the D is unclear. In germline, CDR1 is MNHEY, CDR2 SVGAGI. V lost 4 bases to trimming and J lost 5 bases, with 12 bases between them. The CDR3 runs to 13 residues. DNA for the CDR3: TGTGCCAGCAGTTCCACCCTGGGCCACGAGCAGTACTTC. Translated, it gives CASSSTLGHEQYF.

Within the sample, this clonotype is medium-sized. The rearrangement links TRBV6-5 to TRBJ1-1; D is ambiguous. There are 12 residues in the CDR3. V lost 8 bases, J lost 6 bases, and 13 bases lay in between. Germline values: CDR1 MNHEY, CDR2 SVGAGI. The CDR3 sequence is CASRTWTAEAFF. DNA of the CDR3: TGTGCCAGCCGAACTTGGACGGCTGAAGCTTTCTTT.

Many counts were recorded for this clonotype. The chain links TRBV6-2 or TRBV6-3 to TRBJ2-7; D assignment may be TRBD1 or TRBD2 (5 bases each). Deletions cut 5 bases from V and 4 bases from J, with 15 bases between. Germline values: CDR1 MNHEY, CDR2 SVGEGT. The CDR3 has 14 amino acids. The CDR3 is CASSPRRGRYEQYF. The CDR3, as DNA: TGTGCCAGCAGTCCCAGAAGGGGACGTTACGAGCAGTACTTC.

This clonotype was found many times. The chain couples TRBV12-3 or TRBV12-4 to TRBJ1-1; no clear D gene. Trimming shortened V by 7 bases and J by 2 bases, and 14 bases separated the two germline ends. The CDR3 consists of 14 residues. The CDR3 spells CASTFSLGNTEAFF. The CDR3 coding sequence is TGTGCCAGCACCTTCTCGTTAGGTAACACTGAAGCTTTCTTT.

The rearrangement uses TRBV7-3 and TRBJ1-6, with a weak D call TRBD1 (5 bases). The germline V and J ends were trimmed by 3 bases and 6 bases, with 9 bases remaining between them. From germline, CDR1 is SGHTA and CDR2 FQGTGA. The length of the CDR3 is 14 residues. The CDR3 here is CASSLQGSNSPLHF. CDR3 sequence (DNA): TGTGCCAGCAGCTTGCAGGGATCTAATTCACCCCTCCACTTT.

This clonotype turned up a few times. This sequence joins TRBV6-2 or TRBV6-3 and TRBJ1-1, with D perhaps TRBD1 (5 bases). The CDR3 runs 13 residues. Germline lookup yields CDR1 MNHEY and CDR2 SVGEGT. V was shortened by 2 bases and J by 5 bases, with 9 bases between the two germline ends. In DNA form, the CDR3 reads TGTGCCAGCAGTTACGCAGGGAGGACTGAAGCTTTCTTT. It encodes CASSYAGRTEAFF.

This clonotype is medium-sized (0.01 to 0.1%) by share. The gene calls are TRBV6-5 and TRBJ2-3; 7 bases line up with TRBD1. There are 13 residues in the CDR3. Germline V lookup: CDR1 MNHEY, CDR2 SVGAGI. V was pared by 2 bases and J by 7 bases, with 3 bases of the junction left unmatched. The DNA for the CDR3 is TGTGCCAGCAGTTACGGGGACAGCAATACGCAGTATTTT. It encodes CASSYGDSNTQYF.